The 29 T cell receptor beta chains listed next were all sequenced from one sample in a study of vaccination and CD4 T cells after COVID-19. The Oncomine TCR Beta short-read assay generated sequence data from the DNA of cultured CD4+ T cells. MiXCR, applied by TCRdb to the PCR reads, yields one record per CDR3 protein. The sample consists of about 20,000 distinct CDR3 sequences, around 53% of them appearing once. Antigens for these TCRs are unknown. Stated treatment: approximately 11-day PBMC culture with coronavirus spike peptide pools or control peptides (ViraFEST assay). Sequences were obtained from CD4+ T cells from blood, cultured in vitro. These receptors were collected from a human donor who had recovered from COVID-19.

The chain combines TRBV6-1 with TRBJ1-3, with 10 bases fitting TRBD1. V lost 5 bases to trimming and J lost 1 base; unmatched junction nucleotides: 5. CDR3 size: 16 residues. Germline CDR1 and CDR2: MNHNS and SASEGT. This CDR3 is CASSQRTGGSGNTIYF. The CDR3 DNA sequence: TGTGCCAGCAGTCAGCGGACAGGGGGTTCTGGAAACACCATATATTTT.

The genes are TRBV6-2 or TRBV6-3 and TRBJ2-3; D is undetermined. The CDR3 loop spans 12 amino acids. Per the germline V gene, CDR1 is MNHEY and CDR2 is SVGEGT. Trimming removed 2 bases at V and 4 bases at J, with 4 bases between. CDR3 loop: CASSYPPDTQYF. CDR3 nucleotide sequence: TGTGCCAGCAGTTACCCCCCAGATACGCAGTATTTT.

This clonotype was counted once. The gene calls are TRBV15 and TRBJ1-1; D is uncertain. The V end lost 6 bases, the J end lost 2 bases, and 10 bases lay between the germline ends. The CDR3 extends over 13 amino acids. Germline-derived CDR1 and CDR2 are LNHNV and YYDKDF (reference sequence). The CDR3 DNA follows: TGTGCCACCAGATCCCGGGGTAACACTGAAGCTTTCTTT. It yields the protein CATRSRGNTEAFF. Looking up the rest from reference TRBV15 and TRBJ1-1 gives the full variable domain: DAMVIQNPRYQVTQFGKPVTLSCSQTLNHNVMYWYQQKSSQAPKLLFHYYDKDFNNEADTPDNFQSRRPNTSFCFLDIRSPGLGDTAMYLCATRSRGNTEAFFGQGTRLTVV.

The chain uses TRBV20-1 and TRBJ1-2; no firm D call. From germline, CDR1 is DFQATT and CDR2 SNEGSKA (reference sequence). This CDR3 comprises 14 residues. Deletions cut 4 bases from V and 8 bases from J, with 20 bases between. The CDR3 protein is CSAIVPPTGEGYTF. The DNA for the CDR3 is TGCAGTGCTATAGTGCCCCCGACGGGAGAGGGCTACACCTTC.

This chain links TRBV6-1 with TRBJ1-4; 7 bases align to TRBD1. J was trimmed by 10 bases and V by 6 bases; bases with no gene match: 17. The CDR3 consists of 16 residues. Germline CDR1 MNHNS, CDR2 SASEGT. CDR3 region: CASRKGTVSRGGKLFF. The DNA of the CDR3 is TGTGCCAGCAGGAAAGGGACAGTTTCCCGGGGTGGAAAACTGTTTTTT.

The chain carries TRBV6-2 or TRBV6-3 and TRBJ1-2; TRBD1 is a possible D gene (6 bases). CDR1 and CDR2 from the germline V gene are MNHEY and SVGEGT. This CDR3 spans 16 amino acids. The V gene lost 7 bases and the J gene lost 0 bases, with 18 bases spanning the gap. The CDR3 DNA follows: TGTGCCAGCACCGACCCACGGGACACCTCTAACTATGGCTACACCTTC. It yields the protein CASTDPRDTSNYGYTF.

This clonotype has a handful of counts. This chain links TRBV6-5 with TRBJ1-1; D remains unclear. Germline lookup yields CDR1 MNHEY and CDR2 SVGAGI. CDR3 length: 14 amino acids. V was shortened by 0 bases and J by 4 bases, with 9 bases between the two germline ends. CDR3: CASSYSEDLTEAFF. CDR3 DNA: TGTGCCAGCAGTTACTCAGAGGATCTCACTGAAGCTTTCTTT.

This clonotype was seen more than once but under ten times. The rearrangement uses TRBV10-1 and TRBJ1-6, with D uncertain. Trimming shortened V by 2 bases and J by 10 bases, and 9 bases separated the two germline ends. The CDR3 is 13 amino acids. Germline lookup yields CDR1 WNHNN and CDR2 SYGVQD (reference sequence). The CDR3 region is CASSELPDSPLHF. As DNA, the CDR3 is TGCGCCAGCAGTGAGCTCCCGGACTCACCCCTCCACTTT.

The chain has TRBV6-1 and TRBJ1-6; D remains ambiguous. In germline, CDR1 is MNHNS, CDR2 SASEGT. CDR3 length: 14 amino acids. V lost 7 bases and J 9 bases, leaving 16 bases between the germline ends. This chain's CDR3 is CASMVLVGGSPLHF. The CDR3 bases are TGTGCCAGCATGGTCTTAGTAGGCGGTTCACCCCTCCACTTT.

J is TRBJ1-2 and V is TRBV19; weak D call: TRBD1 (5 bases). V shed 7 bases and J shed 8 bases, with 14 bases lying between them. The CDR3 covers 12 residues. Looked up from germline, CDR1 is LNHDA and CDR2 is SQIVND (reference sequence). Here the CDR3 DNA reads TGTGCCAGTACCAAGCCCCGGGGCGGCTACACCTTC. It yields the protein CASTKPRGGYTF.

Worth noting for this clonotype: This likely comes from a read error, as the CDR3 has no conserved phenylalanine or tryptophan at its end. This chain uses TRBV20-1 with TRBJ1-2; 8 bases are a match to TRBD1. V trimming: 3 bases; J trimming: 4 bases; junction bases outside the gene matches: 10. CDR1 is DFQATT and CDR2 is SNEGSKA in the germline V gene (reference sequence). The CDR3 has 15 residues. Written as DNA, the CDR3 is TGCAGTGCTAGTCCAACTTACAGGGGGGGCTATGGCTACACCCTC. Encoded protein: CSASPTYRGGYGYTL.

This clonotype was seen a few times. The rearrangement joins TRBV20-1 to TRBJ1-1; D is uncertain. V gave up 0 bases and J gave up 4 bases, with 15 bases separating them. Germline CDR1 DFQATT, CDR2 SNEGSKA (reference sequence). The CDR3 runs to 15 residues. This CDR3 reads CSARDLGRPGTEAFF. The CDR3 coding sequence is TGCAGTGCTAGAGATCTAGGCCGGCCGGGCACTGAAGCTTTCTTT.

This clonotype has just a few counts. V is TRBV7-2 and J is TRBJ2-5; D possibly corresponds to TRBD1 (7 bases). Trimming shortened V by 4 bases and J by 4 bases, and 13 bases separated the two germline ends. Germline loops: CDR1 SGHTA, CDR2 FQGNSA. The CDR3 runs 14 residues. The CDR3 here is CASSYLQGGETQYF. CDR3 in DNA: TGTGCCAGCAGCTATCTTCAGGGGGGAGAGACCCAGTACTTC.

This clonotype was counted only a few times. This chain uses TRBV7-6 with TRBJ2-1, with a possible D match to TRBD2 (5 bases). The CDR3 extends over 14 amino acids. V was clipped by 4 bases and J by 8 bases, with 15 bases between them. Germline CDR1 SGHVS, CDR2 FNYEAQ. The CDR3 DNA reads as TGTGCCAGCAGCTCCCCCGCGGGCCAGCATGAGCAGTTCTTC. Translated: CASSSPAGQHEQFF.

The rearrangement uses TRBV24-1 and TRBJ2-7; 8 bases fit TRBD1. Looked up from germline, CDR1 is KGHDR and CDR2 is SFDVKD. The CDR3 covers 14 residues. The trim removed 11 bases at V and 0 bases at J, leaving 8 bases unmatched. The CDR3 is CAIRRDRISYEQYF. The CDR3 coding sequence is TGTGCCATTCGCCGGGACAGGATCTCCTACGAGCAGTACTTC.

The chain carries TRBV6-1 and TRBJ2-5, with D possibly being TRBD1 or TRBD2 (5 bases each). The V and J ends lost 5 bases and 3 bases respectively, with 16 bases between them. Germline V gene data show CDR1 as MNHNS and CDR2 as SASEGT. CDR3 length: 15 residues. The CDR3 DNA is TGTGCCAGCAGTCACCGGGACCGGCGCGAAGAGACCCAGTACTTC. Translated: CASSHRDRREETQYF.

The table lists this clonotype with a few counts. The V and J genes are TRBV27 and TRBJ1-2, with D possibly being TRBD1 (5 bases). CDR1 is MNHEY, CDR2 SMNVEV, per germline (reference sequence). The CDR3 loop spans 15 amino acids. With 1 base removed from V and 2 bases from J, the gap between germline ends came to 11 bases. The CDR3 region is CASSLWAGTNYGYTF. The CDR3 nucleotides read TGTGCCAGCAGTTTATGGGCAGGGACCAACTATGGCTACACCTTC.

CDR3 in DNA: TGTGCCAGCAGCTTAGGCAGGGCAGAGACCCAGTACTTC. Translating it yields CASSLGRAETQYF. The chain joins TRBV11-2 to TRBJ2-5, with a possible D match to TRBD1 (5 bases). Per the germline V gene, CDR1 is SGHAT and CDR2 is FQNNGV. The CDR3 is 13 amino acids. Between the trimmed V and J ends, which lost 1 base and 4 bases, there was a span of 7 bases.

The chain carries TRBV28 and TRBJ1-2; D gene ambiguous. This CDR3 has 14 amino acids. The V and J ends lost 1 base and 2 bases respectively, with 8 bases between them. The V gene's germline CDR1 is MDHEN and CDR2 SYDVKM. The CDR3 DNA follows: TGTGCCAGCAGTTTATCTCTCCCAAACTATGGCTACACCTTC. It yields the protein CASSLSLPNYGYTF.

The chain is built from TRBV20-1 and TRBJ1-5, with D perhaps matching TRBD1 (6 bases). Trimming stripped 7 bases from V and 6 bases from J, with 16 bases between. CDR3 size: 13 residues. In germline, CDR1 is DFQATT, CDR2 SNEGSKA (reference sequence). CDR3 DNA: TGCAGTGGGGGCAGGGGTGTCCGTCAGCCCCAGCATTTT. Its protein is CSGGRGVRQPQHF.

The chain uses TRBV5-4 and TRBJ2-7; 15 nucleotides align to TRBD2. Germline CDR1 and CDR2: SGHNT and YYREEE (reference sequence). The CDR3 runs 17 residues. With 4 bases clipped from V and 3 bases from J, the junction kept 8 bases outside the gene matches. This CDR3 is CASSPGTSGRLNYEQYF. The DNA for the CDR3 is TGTGCCAGCAGCCCAGGGACTAGCGGGAGGCTAAACTACGAGCAGTACTTC. The full variable domain, completed using reference TRBV5-4 and TRBJ2-7, is ETGVTQSPTHLIKTRGQQVTLRCSSQSGHNTVSWYQQALGQGPQFIFQYYREEENGRGNFPPRFSGLQFPNYSSELNVNALELDDSALYLCASSPGTSGRLNYEQYFGPGTRLTVT.

This clonotype was seen only a few times. The chain joins TRBV10-3 to TRBJ2-5; D not certain. This CDR3 is 12 amino acids long. With 0 bases removed from V and 4 bases from J, the gap between germline ends came to 3 bases. Looked up from germline, CDR1 is ENHRY and CDR2 is SYGVKD. CDR3 nucleotide sequence: TGTGCCATCAGTGAGTCTAGAGAGACCCAGTACTTC. This translates into CAISESRETQYF.

The chain joins TRBV20-1 to TRBJ2-1, with 11 bases matching TRBD2. J gave up 0 bases and V 1 base, and 11 bases lay outside the gene matches. Germline CDR1 and CDR2: DFQATT and SNEGSKA (reference sequence). The CDR3 runs 19 residues. The CDR3 region has the DNA TGCAGTGCTAGAGCAACGGGACTAGCGGTTCGGAGCTCCTACAATGAGCAGTTCTTC. Translation: CSARATGLAVRSSYNEQFF.

The chain combines TRBV7-9 with TRBJ2-2, with TRBD1 as a possible D gene (6 bases). The CDR3 is 15 amino acids. The V gene's germline CDR1 is SEHNR and CDR2 FQNEAQ (reference sequence). The V gene lost 6 bases and the J gene lost 1 base, with 12 bases spanning the gap. In DNA, the CDR3 is TGTGCCAGCAGTTATACGGGACAGAACACCGGGGAGCTGTTTTTT. It specifies CASSYTGQNTGELFF.

This clonotype was seen only a few times. The gene calls are TRBV24-1 and TRBJ1-5; the match to TRBD1 covers 10 bases. Trimming took 4 bases from V and 7 from J; bases not matched to a gene: 6. CDR1 KGHDR and CDR2 SFDVKD come from the germline V gene. This CDR3 contains 15 residues. CDR3 loop: CATSEGGTGVQPQHF. The CDR3 nucleotides are TGTGCCACCAGTGAGGGCGGGACAGGGGTACAGCCCCAGCATTTT.

This chain links TRBV11-2 with TRBJ1-1; D is undetermined. This CDR3 contains 14 residues. The V end lost 5 bases, the J end lost 1 base, and 11 bases lay between the germline ends. Germline V lookup: CDR1 SGHAT, CDR2 FQNNGV. The CDR3 spells CASSSYTGNTEAFF. The CDR3 bases are TGTGCCAGCAGCAGTTACACTGGGAACACTGAAGCTTTCTTT.

The V gene is TRBV7-9, the J gene TRBJ1-1; 8 bases line up with TRBD1. Germline trimming cut 4 bases from V and 1 base from J; bases unmatched to any gene: 5. Looked up from germline, CDR1 is SEHNR and CDR2 is FQNEAQ (reference sequence). The CDR3 covers 15 residues. As DNA, the CDR3 is TGTGCCAGCAGCTCCACCGGGACAGGGAACACTGAAGCTTTCTTT. It encodes CASSSTGTGNTEAFF.

This clonotype occurred a few times. The chain recombines TRBV2 with TRBJ1-1; no definite D call. V shed 3 bases and J shed 12 bases, with 11 bases lying between them. The CDR3 runs 11 residues. The V gene's germline CDR1 is SNHLY and CDR2 FYNNEI. The CDR3 sequence is CASSEWLKSFF. CDR3 sequence (DNA): TGTGCCAGCAGTGAGTGGCTTAAGTCTTTCTTT.

The V call is TRBV7-3, the J call TRBJ2-1; no definite D call. Trimming took off 0 bases at V and 1 base at J, with 7 bases between the two ends. Germline V lookup: CDR1 SGHTA, CDR2 FQGTGA. The CDR3 has 15 amino acids. CDR3 residues: CASSLTIGSYNEQFF. As DNA, the CDR3 is TGTGCCAGCAGCTTAACGATTGGATCCTACAATGAGCAGTTCTTC.